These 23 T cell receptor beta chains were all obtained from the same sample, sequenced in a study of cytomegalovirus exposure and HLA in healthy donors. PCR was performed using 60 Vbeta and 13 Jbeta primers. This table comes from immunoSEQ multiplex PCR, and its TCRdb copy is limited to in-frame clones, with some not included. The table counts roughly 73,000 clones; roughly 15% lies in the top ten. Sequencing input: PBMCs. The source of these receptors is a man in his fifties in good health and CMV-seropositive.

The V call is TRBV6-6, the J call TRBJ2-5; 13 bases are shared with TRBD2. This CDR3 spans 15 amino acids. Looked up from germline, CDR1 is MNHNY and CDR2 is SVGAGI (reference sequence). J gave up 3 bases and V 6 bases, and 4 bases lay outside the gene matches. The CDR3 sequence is CASRPLAGGEETQYF. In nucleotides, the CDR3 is TGTGCCAGCAGGCCACTAGCGGGAGGGGAAGAGACCCAGTACTTC.

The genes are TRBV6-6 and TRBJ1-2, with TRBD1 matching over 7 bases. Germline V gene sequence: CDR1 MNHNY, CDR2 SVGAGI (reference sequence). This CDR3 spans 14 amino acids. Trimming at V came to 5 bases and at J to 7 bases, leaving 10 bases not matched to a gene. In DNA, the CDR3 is TGTGCCAGCAGTCGGGACAGCCGAGGGGGTGGCTACACCTTC. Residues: CASSRDSRGGGYTF.

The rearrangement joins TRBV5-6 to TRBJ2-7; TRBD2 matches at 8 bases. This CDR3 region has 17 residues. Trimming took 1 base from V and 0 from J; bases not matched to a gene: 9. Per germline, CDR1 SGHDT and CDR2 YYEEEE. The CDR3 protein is CASSLLAGGTSSYEQYV. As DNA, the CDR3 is TGTGCCAGCAGCTTGCTGGCGGGGGGAACAAGCTCCTACGAGCAGTACGTC.

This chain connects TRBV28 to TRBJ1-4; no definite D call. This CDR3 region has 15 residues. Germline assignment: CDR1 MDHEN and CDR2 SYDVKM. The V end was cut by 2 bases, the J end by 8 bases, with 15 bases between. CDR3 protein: CASSLERAAAEKLFF. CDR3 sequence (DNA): TGTGCCAGCAGTTTAGAGAGGGCAGCAGCGGAAAAACTGTTTTTT.

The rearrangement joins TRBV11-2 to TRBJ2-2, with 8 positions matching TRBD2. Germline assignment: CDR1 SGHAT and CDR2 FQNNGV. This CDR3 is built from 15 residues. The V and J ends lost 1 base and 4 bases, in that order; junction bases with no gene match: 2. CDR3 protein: CASSLVTSGTGELFF. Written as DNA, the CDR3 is TGTGCCAGCAGCTTAGTCACTAGCGGCACCGGGGAGCTGTTTTTT.

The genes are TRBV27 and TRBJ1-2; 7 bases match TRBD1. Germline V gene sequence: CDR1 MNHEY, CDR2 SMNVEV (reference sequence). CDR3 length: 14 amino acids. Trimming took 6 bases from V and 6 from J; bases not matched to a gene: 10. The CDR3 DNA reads TGTGCCAGCAGCCCGGGACAGCTTGCGCATGGCTACACCTTC. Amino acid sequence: CASSPGQLAHGYTF.

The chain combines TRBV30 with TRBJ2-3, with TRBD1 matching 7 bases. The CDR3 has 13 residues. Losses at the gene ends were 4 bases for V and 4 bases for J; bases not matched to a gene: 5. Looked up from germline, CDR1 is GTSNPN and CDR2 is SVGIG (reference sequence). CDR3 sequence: CAWNLQGSDTQYF. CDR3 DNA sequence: TGTGCCTGGAACCTACAGGGGTCAGATACGCAGTATTTT.

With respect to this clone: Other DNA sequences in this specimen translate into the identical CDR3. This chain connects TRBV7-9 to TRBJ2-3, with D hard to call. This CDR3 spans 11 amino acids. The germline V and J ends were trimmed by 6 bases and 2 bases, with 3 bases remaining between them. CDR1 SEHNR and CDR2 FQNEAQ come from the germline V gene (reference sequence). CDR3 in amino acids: CASSLTDTQYF. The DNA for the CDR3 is TGTGCCAGCAGTCTCACAGATACGCAGTATTTT.

The CDR3 region has the DNA TGTGCCTGGAGACCTCAGGGGTCTAGGACTGAAGCTTTCTTT. Translated: CAWRPQGSRTEAFF. V gene TRBV30 combines with J gene TRBJ1-1, with TRBD1 as a possible D gene (6 bases). V gave up 3 bases and J gave up 5 bases, with 16 bases separating them. Germline V gene data show CDR1 as GTSNPN and CDR2 as SVGIG (reference sequence). CDR3 size: 14 residues.

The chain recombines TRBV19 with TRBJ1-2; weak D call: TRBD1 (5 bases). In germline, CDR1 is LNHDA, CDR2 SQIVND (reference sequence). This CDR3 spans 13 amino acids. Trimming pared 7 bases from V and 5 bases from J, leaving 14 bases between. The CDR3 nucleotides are TGTGCCAGTACCGACCTCCAGGGTTATGGCTACACCTTC. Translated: CASTDLQGYGYTF.

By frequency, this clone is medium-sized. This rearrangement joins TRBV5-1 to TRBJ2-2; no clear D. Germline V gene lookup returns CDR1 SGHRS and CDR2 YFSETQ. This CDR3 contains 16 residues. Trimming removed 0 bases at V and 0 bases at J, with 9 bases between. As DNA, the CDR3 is TGCGCCAGCAGCTTGGTTCGGTCGACGAACACCGGGGAGCTGTTTTTT. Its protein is CASSLVRSTNTGELFF.

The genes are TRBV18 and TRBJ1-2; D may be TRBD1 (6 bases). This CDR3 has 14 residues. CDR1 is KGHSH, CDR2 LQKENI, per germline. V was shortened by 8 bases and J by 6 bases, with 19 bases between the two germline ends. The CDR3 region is CASADSGTTDGYTF. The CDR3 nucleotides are TGTGCCAGCGCAGACTCCGGGACAACGGATGGCTACACCTTC.

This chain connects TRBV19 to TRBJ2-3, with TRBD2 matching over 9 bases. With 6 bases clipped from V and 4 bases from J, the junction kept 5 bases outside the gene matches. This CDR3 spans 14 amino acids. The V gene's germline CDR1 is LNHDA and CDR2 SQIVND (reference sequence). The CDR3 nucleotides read TGTGCCAGTAGACGCGGGGGGGCGGCAGATACGCAGTATTTT. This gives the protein CASRRGGAADTQYF. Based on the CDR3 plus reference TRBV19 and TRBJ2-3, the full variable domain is DGGITQSPKYLFRKEGQNVTLSCEQNLNHDAMYWYRQDPGQGLRLIYYSQIVNDFQKGDIAEGYSVSREKKESFPLTVTSAQKNPTAFYLCASRRGGAADTQYFGPGTRLTVL.

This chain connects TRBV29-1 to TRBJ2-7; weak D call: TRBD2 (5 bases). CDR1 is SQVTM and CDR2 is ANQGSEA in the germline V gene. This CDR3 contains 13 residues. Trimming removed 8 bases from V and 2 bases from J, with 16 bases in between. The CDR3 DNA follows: TGCAGCTACTTACTAGGGATCCCCTACGAGCAGTACTTC. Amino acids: CSYLLGIPYEQYF.

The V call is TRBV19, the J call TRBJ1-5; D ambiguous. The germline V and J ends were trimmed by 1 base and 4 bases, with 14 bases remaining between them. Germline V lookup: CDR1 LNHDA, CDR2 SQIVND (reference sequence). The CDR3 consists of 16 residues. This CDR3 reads CASSIGEAAWNQPQHF. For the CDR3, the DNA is TGTGCCAGTAGTATAGGCGAGGCAGCATGGAATCAGCCCCAGCATTTT.

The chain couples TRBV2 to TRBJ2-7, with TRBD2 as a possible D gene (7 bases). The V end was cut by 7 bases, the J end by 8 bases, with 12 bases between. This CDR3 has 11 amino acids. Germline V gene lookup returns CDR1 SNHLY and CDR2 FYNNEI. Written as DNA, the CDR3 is TGTGCCAGCACCGGGGGGCCTCAGCAGTACTTC. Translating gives CASTGGPQQYF.

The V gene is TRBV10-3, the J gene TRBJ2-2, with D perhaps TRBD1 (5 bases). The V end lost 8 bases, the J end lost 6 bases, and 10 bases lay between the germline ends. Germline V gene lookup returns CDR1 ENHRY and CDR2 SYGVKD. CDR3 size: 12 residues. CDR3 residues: CAISAGSGELFF. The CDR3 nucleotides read TGTGCCATCTCCGCAGGGTCCGGGGAGCTGTTTTTT.

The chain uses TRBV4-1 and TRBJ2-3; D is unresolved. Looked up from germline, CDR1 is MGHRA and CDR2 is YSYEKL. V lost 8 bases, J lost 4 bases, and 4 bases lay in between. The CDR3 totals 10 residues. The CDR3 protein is CASSADTQYF. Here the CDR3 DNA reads TGCGCCAGCTCGGCAGATACGCAGTATTTT.

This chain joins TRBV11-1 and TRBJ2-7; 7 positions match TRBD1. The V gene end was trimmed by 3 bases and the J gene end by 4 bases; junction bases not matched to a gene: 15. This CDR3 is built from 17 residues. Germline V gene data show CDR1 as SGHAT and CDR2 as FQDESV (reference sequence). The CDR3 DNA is TGTGCCAGCAGCTTGGACAGGCCTCACCATGGGATATACGAGCAGTACGTC. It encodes CASSLDRPHHGIYEQYV.

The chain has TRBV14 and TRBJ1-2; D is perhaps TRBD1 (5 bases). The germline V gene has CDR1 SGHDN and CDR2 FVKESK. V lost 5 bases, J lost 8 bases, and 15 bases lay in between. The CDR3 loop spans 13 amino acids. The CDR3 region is CASSWKRGLGYTF. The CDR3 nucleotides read TGTGCCAGCAGCTGGAAAAGGGGACTCGGCTACACCTTC.

CDR3 coding DNA: TGTGCCGTCGACAGGGGGCATGGCTACACCTTC. It yields the protein CAVDRGHGYTF. The chain uses TRBV5-5 and TRBJ1-2, with 10 bases matching TRBD1. Germline assignment: CDR1 SGHKS and CDR2 YYEKEE (reference sequence). Trimming cost V 10 bases and J 6 bases; bases outside gene matches: 3. The length of the CDR3 is 11 residues.

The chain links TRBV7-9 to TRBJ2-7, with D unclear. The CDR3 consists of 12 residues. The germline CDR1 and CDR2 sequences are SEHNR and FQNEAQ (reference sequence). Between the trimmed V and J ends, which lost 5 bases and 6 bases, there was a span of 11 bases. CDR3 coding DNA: TGTGCCAGCAGCCGGTCCTCTGGCGAGCAGTACTTC. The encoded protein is CASSRSSGEQYF.

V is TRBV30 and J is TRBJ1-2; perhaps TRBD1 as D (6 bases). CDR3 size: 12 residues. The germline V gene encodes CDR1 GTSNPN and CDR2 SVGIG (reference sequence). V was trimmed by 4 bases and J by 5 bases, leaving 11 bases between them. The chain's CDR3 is CAWNRRGYGYTF. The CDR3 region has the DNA TGTGCCTGGAACCGTAGGGGGTATGGCTACACCTTC.